Described below is a single T cell receptor beta chain sequence and its context. This clone was seen only once. The antigen this receptor binds is unknown. The input lacks base qualities; no much larger clone sits a single base away. Each clonotype received, on average, around 10x coverage in deep resolution sequencing performed on a MiSeq, where the target depth lay between 1 in 1 million and 1 in 200,000 T cells. The immunoSEQ hsTCRB Kit was used to generate the TCR beta libraries. Processing in the source paper ran as follows. The data were analyzed with ImmunoSEQ Analyzer and ImmunoSEQ Data Assistant, and V, D and J gene assignments followed IMGT definitions. Clonality, with values ranging from 0 to 1, was calculated as one minus the normalized Shannon entropy of productive rearrangement frequencies. Only overrepresented clonotypes making up at least 0.05% of the repertoire of each patient were included in the public clonotype analysis. Approximately 14 age-matched healthy donor repertoires from immuneACCESS served as clonality controls. The table was pulled from immuneACCESS by TCRdb, which kept in-frame rearrangements only. Such tables lose some clones; where checked, under half of the loss comes from unresolved V genes, and the rest has no known cause. The V and J calls and clone size are taken from that table; D and trimming were inferred from the DNA. This sample comprises 200,000 to 250,000 clones, approximately 79% of them detected only once. The ten largest account for over 9.5% of the sample.

What this sample's time point label stands for: 12 months on ibrutinib. For TCR beta library preparation, around 2 micrograms of genomic DNA were isolated from cryopreserved PBMCs. Longitudinal blood samples from CLL patients on ibrutinib monotherapy were analyzed using high-throughput TCR beta sequencing. The patients were enrolled in a single-center, open-label phase 2 trial of ibrutinib monotherapy. Between the V and J ends, shortened by 0 bases and 0 bases respectively, the junction contains 7 bases. The germline V gene gives CDR1 as SGHRS and CDR2 as YFSETQ. From the cysteine up to the phenylalanine, the CDR3 has a length of 16 residues. Only the CDR3 DNA is retained, 48 bases long and in frame from the first base. The entry originates in a study of cytotoxic CD8 clonotypes in ibrutinib-treated CLL (dated by TCRdb to 2020 to 2022). A note on the overall study: The cohort was composed of about a dozen relapsed/refractory and roughly 14 treatment-naive patients; IGHV unmutated status was identified in approximately 18 patients. Response samples were taken after a median of approximately a year on treatment, ranging from roughly 6 to 36 months. Responses were partial in about 25 patients and complete in 2; after median around 65 months follow-up, some 15 stayed in remission and about 12 progressed. Cryopreserved peripheral blood mononuclear cells were collected before treatment, at response, and at either disease progression or sustained remission. Every sample from remission and from progressive disease was obtained while the patients were still on ibrutinib. On average, each sample had about 260,000 productive templates and more than 75,000 productive rearrangements. Longitudinal samples were available for about 30% of the 86 trial participants. General findings and caveats noted by the study authors: Public clonotypes were rare and either shrank or stayed stable during treatment, and the rise in clonality at ibrutinib response reflected expansion of private clonotypes. An increase in clonality was observed at ibrutinib response, with clonality remaining stable during sustained remission and falling back toward baseline at progression. Sustained-remission and progressing patients did not have matched sampling times, and lymph node repertoires were not examined. Baseline clonality exceeded that of age-matched healthy donors and correlated strongly with circulating CD8+ T-cell counts.

The TCR was taken from a human donor with chronic lymphocytic leukemia. The sequence joins TRBV5-1 to TRBJ2-6, with no D gene named confidently. The starting material was PBMCs, obtained after 12 months of ibrutinib treatment. At the DNA level, the sequence is TGCGCCAGCAGCTTGGAACCCAGCTCTGGGGCCAACGTCCTGACTTTC. This encodes CASSLEPSSGANVLTF. With the rest looked up from the reference TRBV5-1 and TRBJ2-6 genes rather than sequenced, the full variable domain is KAGVTQTPRYLIKTRGQQVTLSCSPISGHRSVSWYQQTPGQGLQFLFEYFSETQRNKGNFPGRFSGRQFSNSRSEMNVSTLELGDSALYLCASSLEPSSGANVLTFGAGSRLTVL.